These 12 T cell receptor beta chains were all obtained from the same sample, sequenced in a study of blood T cell repertoires in COVID-19. The protocol was immunoSEQ multiplex PCR, while the TCRdb copy is restricted to in-frame clones and leaves out a portion. The sample shows about 280,000 clones, around 87% of them seen only once. The sample taken for sequencing was PBMCs or T cells enriched from blood (not recorded which). The receptors were gathered from a woman aged 18-29 years with acute COVID-19.

The J gene is TRBJ1-1, the V gene TRBV7-3; D is possibly TRBD1 (6 bases). The CDR3 totals 16 residues. The germline CDR1 and CDR2 sequences are SGHTA and FQGTGA. The V gene lost 0 bases and the J gene lost 4 bases, with 15 bases spanning the gap. The CDR3 nucleotides read TGTGCCAGCAGCTTAACGGGGCAGGGGTGGGCCACTGAAGCTTTCTTT. Residues: CASSLTGQGWATEAFF.

This sequence joins TRBV11-2 and TRBJ1-5; perhaps TRBD1 as D (5 bases). There are 13 residues in the CDR3. Germline V lookup: CDR1 SGHAT, CDR2 FQNNGV. Trimming took off 3 bases at V and 7 bases at J, with 10 bases between the two ends. CDR3 in amino acids: CASSFRVGQPQHF. The CDR3 bases are TGTGCCAGCAGCTTCAGGGTTGGGCAGCCCCAGCATTTT.

This clone was seen just once. This rearrangement joins TRBV7-2 to TRBJ1-5; 8 bases align to TRBD1. The J segment lost 6 bases and the V segment lost 5 bases, leaving 3 bases of the junction unmatched. Germline-derived CDR1 and CDR2 are SGHTA and FQGNSA. The CDR3 has 13 amino acids. The CDR3 reads CASSGQGFQPQHF. The CDR3 DNA reads TGTGCCAGCAGCGGACAGGGCTTTCAGCCCCAGCATTTT. Complete variable domain (other parts from reference TRBV7-2 and TRBJ1-5): GAGVSQSPSNKVTEKGKDVELRCDPISGHTALYWYRQSLGQGLEFLIYFQGNSAPDKSGLPSDRFSAERTGGSVSTLTIQRTQQEDSAVYLCASSGQGFQPQHFGDGTRLSIL.

V gene TRBV29-1 combines with J gene TRBJ2-1; D is possibly TRBD2 (5 bases). The ends were cut back, 4 bases at V and 0 bases at J, with 7 bases in the middle. The germline gives CDR1 SQVTM, CDR2 ANQGSEA. The CDR3 contains 13 residues. CDR3 sequence: CSVGGLSYNEQFF. For the CDR3, the DNA is TGCAGCGTTGGCGGGCTCTCCTACAATGAGCAGTTCTTC.

This CDR3 is CAWSLTSGPYEQYF. The DNA for the CDR3 is TGTGCCTGGAGTCTGACTAGCGGGCCATACGAGCAGTACTTC. The rearrangement uses TRBV30 and TRBJ2-7; 10 bases line up with TRBD2. Germline CDR1 is GTSNPN and CDR2 is SVGIG (reference sequence). The CDR3 totals 14 residues. Trimming at V came to 2 bases and at J to 4 bases, leaving 5 bases not matched to a gene.

The gene calls are TRBV5-4 and TRBJ2-2, with 7 bases fitting TRBD2. After removal of 2 bases from V and 6 bases from J, the junction contained 7 bases not matched to a gene. The germline gives CDR1 SGHNT, CDR2 YYREEE (reference sequence). The CDR3 contains 15 residues. The DNA for the CDR3 is TGTGCCAGCAGCTTTAGTGGGAGGGCCGCCGGGGAGCTGTTTTTT. It yields the protein CASSFSGRAAGELFF.

V is TRBV12-3 or TRBV12-4 and J is TRBJ2-7; D perhaps matches TRBD2 (5 bases). The CDR3 has 13 amino acids. The ends were cut back, 5 bases at V and 1 base at J, with 9 bases in the middle. The CDR3 is CASSNRGSYEQYF. CDR3 nucleotides: TGTGCCAGCAGTAATCGAGGGTCCTACGAGCAGTACTTC.

The V call is TRBV4-3, the J call TRBJ1-3; tentatively, D is TRBD1 (6 bases). The CDR3 spans 16 residues. From germline, CDR1 is LGHNA and CDR2 YSLEER. The ends were cut back, 4 bases at V and 0 bases at J, with 13 bases in the middle. The CDR3 DNA follows: TGCGCCAGCAGCCGAACTACGGGACACTCTGGAAACACCATATATTTT. Translating gives CASSRTTGHSGNTIYF.

The V and J genes are TRBV6-2 or TRBV6-3 and TRBJ2-1; tentative D call: TRBD2 (6 bases). This CDR3 has 15 amino acids. Per germline, CDR1 MNHEY and CDR2 SVGEGT. V was pared by 3 bases and J by 3 bases, with 12 bases between. The CDR3 bases are TGTGCCAGCAGTTATGGTAGCGGCGACTACAATGAGCAGTTCTTC. It specifies CASSYGSGDYNEQFF.

The chain has TRBV4-3 and TRBJ2-7, with TRBD2 matching 9 bases. J lost 3 bases, V lost 0 bases, and 3 bases had no gene match. CDR1 LGHNA and CDR2 YSLEER come from the germline V gene. This CDR3 comprises 15 residues. This CDR3 reads CASSQEDSGSYEQYF. In DNA form, the CDR3 reads TGCGCCAGCAGCCAAGAGGATAGCGGGAGCTACGAGCAGTACTTC.

The rearrangement links TRBV28 to TRBJ2-7, with D hard to call. Germline assignment: CDR1 MDHEN and CDR2 SYDVKM. This CDR3 comprises 13 residues. Trimming took 2 bases from V and 0 from J, leaving 5 bases between them. The CDR3 DNA sequence: TGTGCCAGCAGTTTAGTCTCCTCCTACGAGCAGTACTTC. Translating it yields CASSLVSSYEQYF.

The DNA of the CDR3 is TGCGCCAGCAGCCAAGATAGAGGCCAGTCGAGCTCCTATAATTCACCCCTCCACTTT. Residues: CASSQDRGQSSSYNSPLHF. The chain is built from TRBV4-1 and TRBJ1-6; D remains ambiguous. The CDR3 has 19 residues. The germline V and J ends were trimmed by 0 bases and 0 bases, with 15 bases remaining between them. The germline V gene has CDR1 MGHRA and CDR2 YSYEKL.